This TCR beta chain is drawn from a study of shared clonotypes between healthy human individuals. Study-level results: Limited genetic and exposure-history diversity came from having few donors.

Original handling: Junction-only sequences without quality scores came from ImmunoSEQ, so filtering differed. Only in-frame clones appear in the TCRdb table, and some are missing; sequencing was by immunoSEQ multiplex PCR. That table gives V, J and clone size, and the DNA gave D and trimming. Of around 430,000 clones in the sample, 79% were seen once. In germline, CDR1 is SGHNT, CDR2 YYREEE (reference sequence). The CDR3 runs 15 residues. With V trimmed by 4 bases and J by 7 bases, 6 bases remained unmatched. In unsorted samples, genomic DNA was obtained using approximately 100 million PBMCs. Points on this clone: Its antigen is as yet unknown.

The chain couples TRBV5-4 to TRBJ2-1; 12 bases are shared with TRBD2. This TCR was recovered from a woman aged 35 to 49 in good health. Some clones in this sample may be carry-over from other donors' samples. The sample was PBMCs. Written as DNA, the CDR3 is TGTGCCAGCAGCGCGGGACTAGCGGGTTTGAATGAGCAGTTCTTC. This gives the protein CASSAGLAGLNEQFF.